This passage covers 3 T cell receptor beta chains from one sample sequenced in a study of Graves' ophthalmopathy and Graves' hyperthyroidism. Investigators amplified TCR beta CDR3 regions from RNA transcripts. HTBI-primed RT-PCR formed the first round, and a multiplex PCR formed the second. TCRdb re-analysed the multiplex PCR reads in MiXCR, keeping a single row per CDR3 protein. The sample lists hundreds of thousands of distinct CDR3 sequences, approximately 42% occurring once. The material sequenced was peripheral blood. The receptors shown here come from an adult man with Graves' ophthalmopathy.

V gene TRBV19 combines with J gene TRBJ1-2; no definite D call. CDR3 size: 12 residues. Deletions cut 10 bases from V and 4 bases from J, with 13 bases between. In germline, CDR1 is LNHDA, CDR2 SQIVND (reference sequence). The CDR3 loop reads CATQVPGYGYTF. As DNA, the CDR3 is TGTGCCACCCAGGTACCCGGCTATGGCTACACCTTC.

The chain joins TRBV15 to TRBJ2-5, with 7 bases identical to TRBD1. The CDR3 has 17 amino acids. V was clipped by 5 bases and J by 5 bases; unmatched bases: 17. Germline V CDR1 and CDR2: LNHNV, YYDKDF (reference sequence). In DNA, the CDR3 is TGTGCCACCAGCGTTAGACAGGGAGCAGGGCCCCGGGAGACCCAGTACTTC. Translation: CATSVRQGAGPRETQYF.

This clonotype was picked up many times. The chain joins TRBV7-2 to TRBJ1-2, with D uncertain. The germline V gene encodes CDR1 SGHTA and CDR2 FQGNSA. Trimming stripped 6 bases from V and 3 bases from J, with 17 bases between. There are 15 residues in the CDR3. The CDR3, as DNA: TGTGCCAGCAGTCGAGTTCGGGCCCCGGACTATGGCTACACCTTC. As protein: CASSRVRAPDYGYTF.